Each of the 9 T cell receptor beta chains below was sequenced from the same sample in a study of siplizumab effects on memory and regulatory T cells. The antigens these receptors bind are not known. For about 6 days at 37°C, the mixed lymphocyte reaction cells were kept in coculture. Assay: immunoSEQ multiplex PCR; the TCRdb copy retains only in-frame clones and omits some. The data hold about 13,000 clones, with 30% to 40% observed a single time. The specimen was CFSE-low (dividing) CD8+ T cells sorted from an allogeneic mixed lymphocyte reaction. Every receptor here comes from a human donor in good health; the cells came from an allogeneic mixed lymphocyte reaction.

This clone was seen a few times. The V gene is TRBV6-5, the J gene TRBJ1-6, with D perhaps matching TRBD1 (6 bases). The CDR3 consists of 15 residues. Trimming left V 6 bases short and J 5 bases short, with 14 bases between. Germline V gene data show CDR1 as MNHEY and CDR2 as SVGAGI. The CDR3 region is CASSPGPGDNSPLHF. The CDR3 bases are TGTGCCAGCAGCCCGGGTCCAGGGGATAATTCACCCCTCCACTTT.

The CDR3 is CASSEQAYSYEQYF. The CDR3 DNA reads TGTGCCAGCAGTGAGCAGGCCTACTCCTACGAGCAGTACTTC. V gene TRBV6-4 combines with J gene TRBJ2-7, with no clear D. Trimming stripped 3 bases from V and 0 bases from J, with 9 bases between. The CDR3 consists of 14 residues. CDR1 is MRHNA and CDR2 is SNTAGT in the germline V gene.

The chain has TRBV7-3 and TRBJ2-1; 9 nucleotides line up with TRBD2. The CDR3 totals 15 residues. Germline V lookup: CDR1 SGHTA, CDR2 FQGTGA. J gave up 4 bases and V 2 bases, and 3 bases lay outside the gene matches. The CDR3 DNA reads TGTGCCAGCAGCTTAGCGGGAGGGCCTTACAATGAGCAGTTCTTC. Encoded protein: CASSLAGGPYNEQFF. Looking up the rest from reference TRBV7-3 and TRBJ2-1 gives the full variable domain: GAGVSQTPSNKVTEKGKYVELRCDPISGHTALYWYRQSLGQGPEFLIYFQGTGAADDSGLPNDRFFAVRPEGSVSTLKIQRTERGDSAVYLCASSLAGGPYNEQFFGPGTRLTVL.

This clone is judged medium-sized. The DNA for the CDR3 is TGTGCCAGTAGTAAAGCAGATACGCAGTATTTT. Translating it yields CASSKADTQYF. This sequence joins TRBV2 and TRBJ2-3, with no clear D. Germline assignment: CDR1 SNHLY and CDR2 FYNNEI. There are 11 residues in the CDR3. The ends were cut back, 9 bases at V and 4 bases at J, with 8 bases in the middle.

The chain links TRBV27 to TRBJ2-7; D is undetermined. In germline, CDR1 is MNHEY, CDR2 SMNVEV (reference sequence). The CDR3 covers 12 residues. V gave up 3 bases and J gave up 2 bases, with 5 bases separating them. The CDR3 DNA follows: TGTGCCAGCAGTTTCACCGCCTACGAGCAGTACTTC. Its translation is CASSFTAYEQYF.

This sequence joins TRBV4-1 and TRBJ1-1; TRBD1 matches at 7 bases. This CDR3 has 16 residues. The germline CDR1 and CDR2 sequences are MGHRA and YSYEKL. The V segment lost 1 base and the J segment 0 bases; nucleotides outside the gene matches: 5. CDR3 amino acids: CASSQGPGTVNTEAFF. CDR3 nucleotide sequence: TGCGCCAGCAGCCAAGGGCCAGGGACAGTGAACACTGAAGCTTTCTTT.

By proportion, this clone is medium-sized. This chain joins TRBV11-2 and TRBJ2-1; TRBD2 aligns across 10 bases. V shed 5 bases, J shed 4 bases, and the junction held 5 bases outside the gene matches. Germline lookup yields CDR1 SGHAT and CDR2 FQNNGV. The CDR3 runs 15 residues. The CDR3 is CASSTGLADYNEQFF. CDR3 DNA: TGTGCCAGCAGCACCGGACTAGCGGATTACAATGAGCAGTTCTTC.

The J gene is TRBJ2-1, the V gene TRBV19; no firm D call. CDR3 length: 15 amino acids. From germline, CDR1 is LNHDA and CDR2 SQIVND (reference sequence). V lost 3 bases, J lost 0 bases, and 9 bases lay in between. The CDR3 DNA reads as TGTGCCAGTAGTATTAGCAGGAGCTCCTACAATGAGCAGTTCTTC. Translated, it gives CASSISRSSYNEQFF.

This rearrangement joins TRBV9 to TRBJ2-1; D is ambiguous. Germline V CDR1 and CDR2: SGDLS, YYNGEE. The length of the CDR3 is 12 residues. With 2 bases removed from V and 5 bases from J, the gap between germline ends came to 5 bases. As DNA, the CDR3 is TGTGCCAGCAGCGTTACTGACAATGAGCAGTTCTTC. Translating gives CASSVTDNEQFF.